This T cell receptor (beta chain) was obtained from a study of PD-1 blockade in classical Hodgkin lymphoma. Looking at the study overall: Patients in the cohort were put on intravenous nivolumab, 3 mg/kg every 2 weeks. Study-wide findings and caveats: Reported findings placed baseline TCR diversity lower in newly diagnosed patients (compared with healthy donors).

Trimming stripped 5 bases from V and 6 bases from J, with 17 bases between. The CDR3 contains 13 residues. Per germline, CDR1 GTSNPN and CDR2 SVGIG (reference sequence). A word on this clone: Its antigen is as yet unknown.

With no exception, relapse followed autologous stem cell transplantation in all patients, and brentuximab vedotin exposure varied. The patients, who had relapsed/refractory classical Hodgkin lymphoma, achieved best responses of complete response, partial response or progressive disease. TCRdb's table, derived via immunoSEQ multiplex PCR, lists solely in-frame clones and lacks some. The table has nearly 25,000 clones, under 90% seen once. The V call is TRBV30, the J call TRBJ2-7, with D perhaps matching TRBD2 (6 bases). This specimen consisted of peripheral blood mononuclear cells (PBMCs), obtained before the second cycle of nivolumab. This receptor was taken from a human donor with classical Hodgkin lymphoma. CDR3 region: CAWLRDSPGEQYF. The CDR3 DNA follows: TGTGCCTGGCTCCGGGACTCCCCTGGCGAGCAGTACTTC.